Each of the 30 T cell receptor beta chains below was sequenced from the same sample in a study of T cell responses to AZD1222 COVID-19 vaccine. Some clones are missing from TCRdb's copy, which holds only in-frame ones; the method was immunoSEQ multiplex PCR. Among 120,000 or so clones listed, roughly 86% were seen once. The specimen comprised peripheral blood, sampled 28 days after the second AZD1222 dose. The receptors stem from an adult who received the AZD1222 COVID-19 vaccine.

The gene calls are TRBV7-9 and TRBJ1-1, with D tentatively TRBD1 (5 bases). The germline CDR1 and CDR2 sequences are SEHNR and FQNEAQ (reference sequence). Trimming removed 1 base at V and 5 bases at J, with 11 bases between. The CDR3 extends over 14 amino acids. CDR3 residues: CASSLVLRVTEAFF. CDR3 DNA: TGTGCCAGCAGCTTAGTTCTCAGGGTGACTGAAGCTTTCTTT.

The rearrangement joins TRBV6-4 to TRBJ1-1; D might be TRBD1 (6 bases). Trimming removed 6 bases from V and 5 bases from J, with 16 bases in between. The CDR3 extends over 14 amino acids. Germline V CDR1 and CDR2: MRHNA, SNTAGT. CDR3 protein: CASSPTGAWTEAFF. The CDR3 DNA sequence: TGTGCCAGCAGCCCGACAGGAGCGTGGACTGAAGCTTTCTTT.

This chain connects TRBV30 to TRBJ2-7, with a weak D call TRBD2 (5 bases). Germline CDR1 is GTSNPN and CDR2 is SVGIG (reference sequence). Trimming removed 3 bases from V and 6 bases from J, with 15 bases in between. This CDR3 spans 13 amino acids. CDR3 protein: CAWSGIEGSEQYF. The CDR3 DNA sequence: TGTGCCTGGAGCGGGATCGAAGGGAGCGAGCAGTACTTC.

The DNA of the CDR3 is TGTGCCAGTAGTATGCGACCGAGAACGAACACCGGGGAGCTGTTTTTT. Protein: CASSMRPRTNTGELFF. The rearrangement joins TRBV19 to TRBJ2-2; D is ambiguous. The germline V gene encodes CDR1 LNHDA and CDR2 SQIVND (reference sequence). This CDR3 has 16 residues. V lost 3 bases to trimming and J lost 0 bases, with 11 bases between them.

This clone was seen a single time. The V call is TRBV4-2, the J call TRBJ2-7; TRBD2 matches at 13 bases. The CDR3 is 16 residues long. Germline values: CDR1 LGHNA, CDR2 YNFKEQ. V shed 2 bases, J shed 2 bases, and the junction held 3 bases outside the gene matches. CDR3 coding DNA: TGTGCCAGCAGCCAATTACTAGCGGGGGGGCCCTACGAGCAGTACTTC. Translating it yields CASSQLLAGGPYEQYF.

The chain's CDR3 is CASSPGTGGYEQYF. CDR3 sequence (DNA): TGTGCCAGCAGTCCCGGGACGGGGGGCTACGAGCAGTACTTC. The chain carries TRBV7-2 and TRBJ2-7, with 7 bases that match TRBD2. From germline, CDR1 is SGHTA and CDR2 FQGNSA. The junction had 8 bases not matched to a gene; V was cut back by 6 bases and J by 3 bases. The CDR3 extends over 14 amino acids.

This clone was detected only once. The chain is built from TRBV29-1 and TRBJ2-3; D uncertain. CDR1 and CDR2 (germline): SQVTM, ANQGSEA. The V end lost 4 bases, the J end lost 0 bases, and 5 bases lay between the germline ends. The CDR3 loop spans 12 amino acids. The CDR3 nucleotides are TGCAGCGTTGTTACTAGCACAGATACGCAGTATTTT. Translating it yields CSVVTSTDTQYF.

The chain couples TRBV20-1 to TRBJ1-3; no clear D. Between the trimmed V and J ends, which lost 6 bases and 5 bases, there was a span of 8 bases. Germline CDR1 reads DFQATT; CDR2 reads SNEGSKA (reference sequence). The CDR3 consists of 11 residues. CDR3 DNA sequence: TGCAGTGCCAAGAGTCGAAACACCATATATTTT. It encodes CSAKSRNTIYF.

CDR3 region: CASSELAGELYNEQFF. The CDR3 DNA reads TGTGCCAGCAGTGAACTAGCGGGGGAGCTCTACAATGAGCAGTTCTTC. The chain uses TRBV6-1 and TRBJ2-1, with TRBD2 matching 10 bases. The germline V gene encodes CDR1 MNHNS and CDR2 SASEGT. The CDR3 extends over 16 amino acids. Germline trimming cut 2 bases from V and 3 bases from J; bases unmatched to any gene: 4.

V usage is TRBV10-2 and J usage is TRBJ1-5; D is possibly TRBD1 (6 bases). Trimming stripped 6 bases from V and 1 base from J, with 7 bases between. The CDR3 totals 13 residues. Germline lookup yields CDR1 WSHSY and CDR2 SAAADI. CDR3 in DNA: TGCGCCAGCAGCAGGGGAAGCAATCAGCCCCAGCATTTT. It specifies CASSRGSNQPQHF.

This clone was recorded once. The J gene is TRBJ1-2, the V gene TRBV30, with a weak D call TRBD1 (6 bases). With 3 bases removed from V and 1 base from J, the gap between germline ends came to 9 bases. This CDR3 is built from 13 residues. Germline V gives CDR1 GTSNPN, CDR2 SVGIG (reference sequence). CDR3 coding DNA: TGTGCCTGGAGGGACAGCCTTAACTATGGCTACACCTTC. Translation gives CAWRDSLNYGYTF.

This chain's CDR3 is CASSFGQGNYGYTF. The CDR3 bases are TGTGCCAGCAGTTTCGGACAGGGAAACTATGGCTACACCTTC. The V gene is TRBV28, the J gene TRBJ1-2; 8 nucleotides agree with TRBD1. Trimming at V came to 3 bases and at J to 2 bases, leaving 2 bases not matched to a gene. The CDR3 has 14 amino acids. CDR1 MDHEN and CDR2 SYDVKM come from the germline V gene.

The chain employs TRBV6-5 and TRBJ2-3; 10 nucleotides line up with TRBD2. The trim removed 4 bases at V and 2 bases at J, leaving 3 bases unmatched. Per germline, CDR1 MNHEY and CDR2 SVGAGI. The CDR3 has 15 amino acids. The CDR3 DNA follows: TGTGCCAGCAGTTCCGGGACTAGCGTCACAGATACGCAGTATTTT. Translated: CASSSGTSVTDTQYF.

In DNA, the CDR3 is TGTGCCTGGACGTCTGGGGCCAACGTCCTGACTTTC. Residues: CAWTSGANVLTF. This chain links TRBV30 with TRBJ2-6, with D uncertain. This CDR3 is 12 amino acids long. Germline V gene data show CDR1 as GTSNPN and CDR2 as SVGIG (reference sequence). The V gene lost 4 bases and the J gene lost 1 base, with 2 bases spanning the gap. The whole variable domain, remainder taken from reference TRBV30 and TRBJ2-6, is SQTIHQWPATLVQPVGSPLSLECTVEGTSNPNLYWYRQAAGRGLQLLFYSVGIGQISSEVPQNLSASRPQDRQFILSSKKLLLSDSGFYLCAWTSGANVLTFGAGSRLTVL.

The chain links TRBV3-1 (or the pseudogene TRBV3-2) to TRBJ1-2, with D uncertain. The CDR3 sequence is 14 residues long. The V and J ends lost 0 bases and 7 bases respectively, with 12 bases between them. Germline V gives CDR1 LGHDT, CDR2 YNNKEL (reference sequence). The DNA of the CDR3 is TGTGCCAGCAGCCAAGAGCCGGAGTCTCGTGGCTACACCTTC. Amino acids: CASSQEPESRGYTF.

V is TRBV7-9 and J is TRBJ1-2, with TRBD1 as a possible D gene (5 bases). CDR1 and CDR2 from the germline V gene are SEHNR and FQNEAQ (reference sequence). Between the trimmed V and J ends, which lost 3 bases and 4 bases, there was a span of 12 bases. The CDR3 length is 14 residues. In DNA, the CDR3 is TGTGCCAGCAGCTTCGGACAAGCGGTCTATGGCTACACCTTC. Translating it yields CASSFGQAVYGYTF. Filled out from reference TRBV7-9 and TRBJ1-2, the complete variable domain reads DTGVSQNPRHKITKRGQNVTFRCDPISEHNRLYWYRQTLGQGPEFLTYFQNEAQLEKSRLLSDRFSAERPKGSFSTLEIQRTEQGDSAMYLCASSFGQAVYGYTFGSGTRLTVV.

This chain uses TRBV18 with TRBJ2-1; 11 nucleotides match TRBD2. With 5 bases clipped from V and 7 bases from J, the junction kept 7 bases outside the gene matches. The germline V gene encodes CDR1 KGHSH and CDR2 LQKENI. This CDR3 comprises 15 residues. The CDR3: CASSSLSGGANEQFF. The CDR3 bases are TGTGCCAGCTCATCCCTTAGCGGGGGGGCTAATGAGCAGTTCTTC. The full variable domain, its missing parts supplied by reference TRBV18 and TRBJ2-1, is NAGVMQNPRHLVRRRGQEARLRCSPMKGHSHVYWYRQLPEEGLKFMVYLQKENIIDESGMPKERFSAEFPKEGPSILRIQQVVRGDSAAYFCASSSLSGGANEQFFGPGTRLTVL.

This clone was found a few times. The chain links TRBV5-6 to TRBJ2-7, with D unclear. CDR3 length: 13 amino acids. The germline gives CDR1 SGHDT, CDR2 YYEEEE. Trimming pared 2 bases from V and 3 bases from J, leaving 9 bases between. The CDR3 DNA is TGTGCCAGCAGCTTTGGGAACCACTACGAGCAGTACTTC. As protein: CASSFGNHYEQYF. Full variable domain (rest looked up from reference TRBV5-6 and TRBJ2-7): DAGVTQSPTHLIKTRGQQVTLRCSPKSGHDTVSWYQQALGQGPQFIFQYYEEEERQRGNFPDRFSGHQFPNYSSELNVNALLLGDSALYLCASSFGNHYEQYFGPGTRLTVT.

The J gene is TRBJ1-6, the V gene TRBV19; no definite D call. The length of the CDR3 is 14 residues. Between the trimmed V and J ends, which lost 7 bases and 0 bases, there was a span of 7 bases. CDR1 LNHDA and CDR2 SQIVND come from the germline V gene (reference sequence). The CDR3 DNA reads TGTGCCAGTAAGGATAGCTCCTATAATTCACCCCTCCACTTT. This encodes CASKDSSYNSPLHF.

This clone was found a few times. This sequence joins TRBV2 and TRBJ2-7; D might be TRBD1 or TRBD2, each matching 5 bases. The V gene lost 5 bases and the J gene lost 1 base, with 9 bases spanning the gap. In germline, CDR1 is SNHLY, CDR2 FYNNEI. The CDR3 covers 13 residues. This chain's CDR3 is CASSWDRSYEQYF. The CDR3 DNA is TGTGCCAGCAGTTGGGACCGTTCCTACGAGCAGTACTTC.

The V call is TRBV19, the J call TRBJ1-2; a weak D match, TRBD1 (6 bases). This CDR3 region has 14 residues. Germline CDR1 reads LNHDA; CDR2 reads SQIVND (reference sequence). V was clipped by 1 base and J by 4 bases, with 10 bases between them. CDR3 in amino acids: CASSIAGAGYGYTF. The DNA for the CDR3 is TGTGCCAGTAGTATAGCAGGGGCGGGCTATGGCTACACCTTC.

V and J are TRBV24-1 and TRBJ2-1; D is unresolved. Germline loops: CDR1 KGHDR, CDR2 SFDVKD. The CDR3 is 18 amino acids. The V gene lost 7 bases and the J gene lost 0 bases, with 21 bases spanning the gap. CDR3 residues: CATSIPVEAQSSYNEQFF. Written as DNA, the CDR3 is TGTGCCACCAGCATCCCGGTTGAGGCACAGAGCTCCTACAATGAGCAGTTCTTC.

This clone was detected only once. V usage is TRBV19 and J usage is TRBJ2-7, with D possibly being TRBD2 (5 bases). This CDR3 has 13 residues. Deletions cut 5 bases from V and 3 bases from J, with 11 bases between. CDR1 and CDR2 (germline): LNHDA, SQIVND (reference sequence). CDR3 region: CASSQTGFYEQYF. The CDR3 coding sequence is TGTGCCAGTAGTCAAACGGGATTCTACGAGCAGTACTTC.

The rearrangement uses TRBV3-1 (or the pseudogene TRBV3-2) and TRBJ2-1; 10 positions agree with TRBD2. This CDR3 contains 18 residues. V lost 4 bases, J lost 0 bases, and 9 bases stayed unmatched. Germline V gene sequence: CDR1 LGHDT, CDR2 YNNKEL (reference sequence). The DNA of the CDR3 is TGTGCCAGCAGCCTTAGCGGGGGGACTCGACGCTCCTACAATGAGCAGTTCTTC. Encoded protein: CASSLSGGTRRSYNEQFF.

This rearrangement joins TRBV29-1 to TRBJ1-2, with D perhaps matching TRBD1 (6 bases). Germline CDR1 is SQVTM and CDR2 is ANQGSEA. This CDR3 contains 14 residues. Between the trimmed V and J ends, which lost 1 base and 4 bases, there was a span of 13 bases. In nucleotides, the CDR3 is TGCAGCGTTGAAGGGGGGGGCCGGAGCTATGGCTACACCTTC. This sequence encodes CSVEGGGRSYGYTF.

Here the CDR3 DNA reads TGTGCCAGCAGCCGCACAGGGAATTCACCCCTCCACTTT. It yields the protein CASSRTGNSPLHF. The chain links TRBV14 to TRBJ1-6, with D tentatively TRBD1 (6 bases). The CDR3 contains 13 residues. V was cut by 4 bases and J by 7 bases, with 8 bases left in between. Germline CDR1 SGHDN, CDR2 FVKESK.

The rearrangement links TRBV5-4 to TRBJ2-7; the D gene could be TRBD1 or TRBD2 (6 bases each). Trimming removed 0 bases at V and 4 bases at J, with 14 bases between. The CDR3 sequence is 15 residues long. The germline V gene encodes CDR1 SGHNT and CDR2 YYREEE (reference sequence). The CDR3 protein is CASSLAGASSYEQYF. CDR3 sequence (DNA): TGTGCCAGCAGCTTGGCGGGGGCCTCCTCATACGAGCAGTACTTC. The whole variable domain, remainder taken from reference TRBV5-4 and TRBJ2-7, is ETGVTQSPTHLIKTRGQQVTLRCSSQSGHNTVSWYQQALGQGPQFIFQYYREEENGRGNFPPRFSGLQFPNYSSELNVNALELDDSALYLCASSLAGASSYEQYFGPGTRLTVT.

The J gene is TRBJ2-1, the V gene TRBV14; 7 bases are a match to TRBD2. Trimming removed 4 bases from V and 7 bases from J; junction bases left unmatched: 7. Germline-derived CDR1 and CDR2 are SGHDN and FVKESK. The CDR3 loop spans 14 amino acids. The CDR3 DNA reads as TGTGCCAGCAGCCGGGGGACTACCGCTAATGAGCAGTTCTTC. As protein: CASSRGTTANEQFF. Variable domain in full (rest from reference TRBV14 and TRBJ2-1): EAGVTQFPSHSVIEKGQTVTLRCDPISGHDNLYWYRRVMGKEIKFLLHFVKESKQDESGMPNNRFLAERTGGTYSTLKVQPAELEDSGVYFCASSRGTTANEQFFGPGTRLTVL.

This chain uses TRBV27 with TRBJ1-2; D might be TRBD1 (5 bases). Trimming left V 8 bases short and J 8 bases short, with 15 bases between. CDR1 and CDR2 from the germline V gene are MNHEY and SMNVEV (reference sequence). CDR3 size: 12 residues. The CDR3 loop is CASGGGGNGYTF. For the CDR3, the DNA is TGTGCCAGCGGCGGGGGAGGAAACGGCTACACCTTC.

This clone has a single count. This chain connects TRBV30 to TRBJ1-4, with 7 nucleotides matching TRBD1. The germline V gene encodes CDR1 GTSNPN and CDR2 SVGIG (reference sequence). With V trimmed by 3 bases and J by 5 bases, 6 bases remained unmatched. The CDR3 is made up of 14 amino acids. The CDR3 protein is CAWRKGQQNEKLFF. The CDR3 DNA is TGTGCCTGGAGGAAGGGACAGCAAAATGAAAAACTGTTTTTT.